The 28 T cell receptor beta chains below were found in one sample sequenced in a study of post-analysis software for immune sequencing data. Unique molecular identifiers featured in each of the TCR beta cDNA libraries. TCRdb redid the calling of the PCR reads with MiXCR, one entry per CDR3 protein. In the table there are around 150,000 distinct CDR3 sequences, roughly 35% of which are singletons. Sequenced material: blood, taken after autologous hematopoietic stem cell transplantation. The receptors here all came from a girl aged 10-17 years with multiple sclerosis.

As for this clonotype: This may arise from a read error, as a much more abundant clone is one base away. V gene TRBV20-1 combines with J gene TRBJ2-7; possible D gene TRBD1, 5 bases. This CDR3 comprises 14 residues. CDR1 is DFQATT, CDR2 SNEGSKA, per germline (reference sequence). V lost 6 bases and J lost 3, with 18 bases in between. CDR3 bases: TGCAGTGCAAATCCACCGAGACAGAGCTACGAGCAGTACTTC. It encodes CSANPPRQSYEQYF.

This chain uses TRBV13 with TRBJ1-3; D unresolved. The CDR3 length is 14 residues. V was cut by 0 bases and J by 4 bases, with 7 bases left in between. The germline gives CDR1 PRHDT, CDR2 FYEKMQ (reference sequence). Written as DNA, the CDR3 is TGTGCCAGCAGCTTAGGTCTAGGAGGAAACACCATATATTTT. Translation: CASSLGLGGNTIYF.

This clonotype was observed a handful of times. The chain uses TRBV18 and TRBJ2-7; D tentatively reads TRBD1 or TRBD2 (5 bases each). With the DNA end fitting TRBJ2-4 better, the J assignment may be wrong. Per the germline V gene, CDR1 is KGHSH and CDR2 is LQKENI. The CDR3 has 14 amino acids. For the CDR3, the DNA is TGTGCCAGCTCGCCTTCGGGGCAGCAAAACATTCAGTACTTC. Amino acid sequence: CASSPSGQQNIQYF.

This clonotype occurred a few times. The chain carries TRBV6-4 and TRBJ2-1; D may match TRBD1 or TRBD2 (5 bases each). CDR3 length equals 16 residues. In germline, CDR1 is MRHNA, CDR2 SNTAGT. V was shortened by 2 bases and J by 1 base, with 12 bases between the two germline ends. The CDR3 protein is CASSDHQGRSYNEQFF. CDR3 bases: TGTGCCAGCAGTGACCATCAGGGACGGTCCTACAATGAGCAGTTCTTC.

This clonotype was counted ten times or more. The rearrangement joins TRBV29-1 to TRBJ2-5, with D possibly TRBD2 on 5 matching bases. Trimming stripped 0 bases from V and 1 base from J, with 9 bases between. Looked up from germline, CDR1 is SQVTM and CDR2 is ANQGSEA. The CDR3 consists of 14 residues. The CDR3 DNA is TGCAGCGTTGAAGACCGGGATTTCCAAGAGACCCAGTACTTC. Protein: CSVEDRDFQETQYF.

This rearrangement joins TRBV12-3 or TRBV12-4 to TRBJ1-6; possible D gene TRBD1, 6 bases. The CDR3 consists of 14 residues. V was cut by 5 bases and J by 6 bases, with 11 bases left in between. CDR3 protein: CASSPGQINSPLHF. CDR3 DNA sequence: TGTGCCAGCAGTCCCGGACAGATTAATTCACCCCTCCACTTT.

The V call is TRBV20-1, the J call TRBJ1-4; the D gene is possibly TRBD1 (5 bases). V was shortened by 0 bases and J by 0 bases, with 11 bases between the two germline ends. Looked up from germline, CDR1 is DFQATT and CDR2 is SNEGSKA (reference sequence). CDR3 size: 16 residues. DNA for the CDR3: TGCAGTGCTAGAGAGCCAGGGAGGGCAACTAATGAAAAACTGTTTTTT. This gives the protein CSAREPGRATNEKLFF.

The J gene is TRBJ2-5, the V gene TRBV7-9; D remains unclear. Looked up from germline, CDR1 is SEHNR and CDR2 is FQNEAQ (reference sequence). V lost 1 base to trimming and J lost 7 bases, with 4 bases between them. The CDR3 has 11 residues. This chain's CDR3 is CASSLEVTQYF. CDR3 DNA sequence: TGTGCCAGCAGCTTAGAGGTGACCCAGTACTTC.

The table lists this clonotype with a few counts. The J gene is TRBJ1-2, the V gene TRBV2; tentative D call: TRBD1 (5 bases). Trimming removed 5 bases from V and 0 bases from J, with 13 bases in between. The CDR3 length is 15 residues. CDR1 is SNHLY and CDR2 is FYNNEI in the germline V gene. The CDR3: CASSPRAGPNYGYTF. The CDR3 DNA is TGTGCCAGCAGTCCCCGGGCAGGGCCTAACTATGGCTACACCTTC.

The V call is TRBV4-1, the J call TRBJ2-7; 7 nucleotides agree with TRBD2. Trimming cost V 0 bases and J 1 base; bases outside gene matches: 6. The length of the CDR3 is 16 residues. The germline V gene encodes CDR1 MGHRA and CDR2 YSYEKL. Here the CDR3 DNA reads TGCGCCAGCAGCCAAGAAGACCTAGCGGTATCCTACGAGCAGTACTTC. Amino acid sequence: CASSQEDLAVSYEQYF.

The genes are TRBV27 and TRBJ2-1; 13 bases align to TRBD2. V was pared by 7 bases and J by 3 bases, with 3 bases of the junction left unmatched. Germline-derived CDR1 and CDR2 are MNHEY and SMNVEV (reference sequence). The CDR3 is 15 amino acids. For the CDR3, the DNA is TGTGCCAGCACCGGACTAGCGGGAGTCTACAATGAGCAGTTCTTC. It specifies CASTGLAGVYNEQFF.

This clonotype was observed a few times. This chain connects TRBV20-1 to TRBJ1-4; 9 nucleotides match TRBD1. The CDR3 is made up of 16 amino acids. V lost 6 bases and J lost 8; bases outside the gene matches: 16. CDR1 and CDR2 from the germline V gene are DFQATT and SNEGSKA (reference sequence). The CDR3: CSAKKARDRAQEKLFF. Written as DNA, the CDR3 is TGCAGTGCAAAAAAAGCCCGGGACAGGGCTCAGGAAAAACTGTTTTTT.

The sample holds many counts of this clonotype. The rearrangement joins TRBV15 to TRBJ2-5, with 8 bases aligning to TRBD1. This CDR3 is 15 amino acids long. Germline V gene lookup returns CDR1 LNHNV and CDR2 YYDKDF (reference sequence). Trimming took 0 bases from V and 2 from J; bases not matched to a gene: 2. The CDR3 spells CATSRDGQGQETQYF. The DNA of the CDR3 is TGTGCCACCAGCAGAGATGGACAGGGTCAAGAGACCCAGTACTTC.

This clonotype has a handful of counts. This rearrangement joins TRBV7-2 to TRBJ2-5; D might be TRBD2 (7 bases). V was clipped by 6 bases and J by 1 base, with 18 bases between them. Germline loops: CDR1 SGHTA, CDR2 FQGNSA. The CDR3 is made up of 16 amino acids. In DNA form, the CDR3 reads TGTGCCAGCAGTTACAACGGAAGGGGGGGCCAAGAGACCCAGTACTTC. Protein product: CASSYNGRGGQETQYF. Combining the CDR3 with reference TRBV7-2 and TRBJ2-5 gives the whole variable domain GAGVSQSPSNKVTEKGKDVELRCDPISGHTALYWYRQSLGQGLEFLIYFQGNSAPDKSGLPSDRFSAERTGGSVSTLTIQRTQQEDSAVYLCASSYNGRGGQETQYFGPGTRLLVL.

V usage is TRBV10-3 and J usage is TRBJ2-1, with D tentatively TRBD1 or TRBD2 (5 bases each). The CDR3 contains 14 residues. V lost 0 bases and J 3 bases, leaving 6 bases between the germline ends. The germline V gene encodes CDR1 ENHRY and CDR2 SYGVKD. The CDR3 coding sequence is TGTGCCATCAGTGAGTCGGGGGACTACAATGAGCAGTTCTTC. Its translation is CAISESGDYNEQFF.

The chain joins TRBV29-1 to TRBJ1-5, with TRBD1 matching 7 bases. The CDR3 extends over 13 amino acids. Germline CDR1 SQVTM, CDR2 ANQGSEA. The V segment lost 4 bases and the J segment 4 bases; nucleotides outside the gene matches: 4. The CDR3 protein is CSVGVGQNQPQHF. The CDR3 coding sequence is TGCAGCGTTGGGGTGGGACAGAATCAGCCCCAGCATTTT.

With regard to this clonotype: This may come from a read error, since a much larger clone is one base off. The chain joins TRBV20-1 to TRBJ1-4, with D unresolved. The CDR3 totals 13 residues. The V gene lost 1 base and the J gene lost 16 bases, with 19 bases spanning the gap. Germline CDR1 DFQATT, CDR2 SNEGSKA (reference sequence). CDR3 sequence: CSARVPGPQERFF. DNA of the CDR3: TGCAGTGCTAGAGTTCCTGGGCCTCAGGAACGGTTTTTT.

The chain has TRBV4-1 and TRBJ2-7, with D perhaps matching TRBD2 (5 bases). CDR3 length: 15 amino acids. CDR1 and CDR2 from the germline V gene are MGHRA and YSYEKL. Trimming cost V 0 bases and J 4 bases, with 13 bases left between them. The CDR3 region is CASSQEKNGGYEQYF. In DNA form, the CDR3 reads TGCGCCAGCAGCCAAGAGAAAAACGGCGGGTACGAGCAGTACTTC.

The V gene is TRBV7-2, the J gene TRBJ1-2; D uncertain. Germline V gene sequence: CDR1 SGHTA, CDR2 FQGNSA. Trimming cost V 1 base and J 3 bases, with 12 bases left between them. CDR3 size: 15 residues. The CDR3 region is CASSLDGGLDYGYTF. The CDR3 DNA reads TGTGCCAGCAGCTTAGATGGTGGACTAGACTATGGCTACACCTTC.

The genes are TRBV6-6 and TRBJ1-5, with a tentative D call TRBD1 (6 bases). The CDR3 is made up of 15 amino acids. V gave up 6 bases and J gave up 3 bases, with 15 bases separating them. The V gene's germline CDR1 is MNHNY and CDR2 SVGAGI (reference sequence). CDR3 nucleotide sequence: TGTGCCAGCAGCTTGAGGGGGGGAGACAATCAGCCCCAGCATTTT. It yields the protein CASSLRGGDNQPQHF.

The rearrangement links TRBV12-3 or TRBV12-4 to TRBJ2-1, with TRBD1 matching 8 bases. CDR3 length: 14 residues. V dropped 7 bases and J dropped 10; count of bases not matched to a gene: 12. CDR3 coding DNA: TGTGCCAGCACTTTCACGGACAGGGCGAAGGAGCAGTTCTTC. Amino acid sequence: CASTFTDRAKEQFF.

This clonotype showed up just a few times. The rearrangement uses TRBV20-1 and TRBJ2-5, with 8 bases aligning to TRBD2. The better agreement between TRBJ2-7 and the DNA end casts doubt on the J call. Germline CDR1 reads DFQATT; CDR2 reads SNEGSKA (reference sequence). The CDR3 has 14 residues. The CDR3 coding sequence is TGCAGTGCCCAAGGAACTAGCGGCCCCTACGAGCAGTACTTC. Its translation: CSAQGTSGPYEQYF.

In this sample, this clonotype turned up a few times. V is TRBV12-3 or TRBV12-4 and J is TRBJ2-2, with a possible D match to TRBD1 (8 bases). The CDR3 is 16 amino acids. With 6 bases removed from V and 1 base from J, the gap between germline ends came to 15 bases. The CDR3 region is CASRDRGGGNTGELFF. The CDR3 DNA follows: TGTGCCAGCAGAGACAGGGGCGGGGGGAACACCGGGGAGCTGTTTTTT.

This rearrangement joins TRBV6-2 or TRBV6-3 to TRBJ1-2; no clear D. The CDR3 is made up of 13 amino acids. The V gene lost 7 bases and the J gene lost 7 bases, with 16 bases spanning the gap. Germline V lookup: CDR1 MNHEY, CDR2 SVGEGT. CDR3 in DNA: TGTGCCAGCACTCTCGATCGGGGTCTTGGCTACACCTTC. Protein sequence: CASTLDRGLGYTF.

The chain uses TRBV7-2 and TRBJ2-2; no clear D gene. Germline CDR1 SGHTA, CDR2 FQGNSA. V was trimmed by 7 bases and J by 4 bases, leaving 13 bases between them. This CDR3 has 14 residues. The CDR3: CASTPPQATGELFF. CDR3 nucleotide sequence: TGTGCCAGCACCCCTCCCCAAGCCACCGGGGAGCTGTTTTTT.

Comment on this clonotype: The CDR3 does not close with the conserved phenylalanine or tryptophan, likely indicating a read error. The J gene is TRBJ1-6, the V gene TRBV29-1; 11 bases align to TRBD1. Trimming cost V 6 bases and J 8 bases; bases outside gene matches: 9. This CDR3 is built from 15 residues. Germline lookup yields CDR1 SQVTM and CDR2 ANQGSEA. The CDR3 sequence is CSVRERDRGDSPLHL. CDR3 sequence (DNA): TGCAGCGTCCGAGAGCGGGACAGGGGGGATTCACCCCTCCACTTG.

This clonotype occurred a few times. The chain has TRBV5-4 and TRBJ1-4, with 8 bases matching TRBD1. The CDR3 consists of 16 residues. With 3 bases clipped from V and 8 bases from J, the junction kept 12 bases outside the gene matches. CDR1 is SGHNT and CDR2 is YYREEE in the germline V gene (reference sequence). This CDR3 is CASSSIGQGTGEKLFF. The CDR3 region has the DNA TGTGCCAGCAGCTCCATCGGACAGGGTACAGGAGAAAAACTGTTTTTT. Full variable domain (rest looked up from reference TRBV5-4 and TRBJ1-4): ETGVTQSPTHLIKTRGQQVTLRCSSQSGHNTVSWYQQALGQGPQFIFQYYREEENGRGNFPPRFSGLQFPNYSSELNVNALELDDSALYLCASSSIGQGTGEKLFFGSGTQLSVL.

The chain links TRBV24-1 to TRBJ2-6; D might be TRBD1 (6 bases). With 9 bases removed from V and 2 bases from J, the gap between germline ends came to 10 bases. Germline V gene sequence: CDR1 KGHDR, CDR2 SFDVKD. CDR3 length equals 14 residues. CDR3 sequence (DNA): TGTGCCACCTCCCAGGGGCCTGGGGCCAACGTCCTGACTTTC. It encodes CATSQGPGANVLTF.